This TCR beta chain originates from a study of shared clonotypes between healthy human individuals. A word on this clone: Its antigen is not known.

This table comes from immunoSEQ multiplex PCR, and its TCRdb copy is limited to in-frame clones, with some not included. The repertoire holds about 870,000 clones, with 90% to 95% as singletons. Study-level findings and limits: Shared clonotypes across all four donors exceeded non-shared ones in generation probability. Naive subsets generally had larger estimated richness than memory subsets. Limitation of the genetic and exposure-history diversity represented came from the few donors.

Positively selected for CCR7, the CD45RO-negative cells used as naive CD8 cells excluded terminally differentiated effector memory CD45RA+ cells. The trim removed 6 bases at V and 2 bases at J, leaving 7 bases unmatched. This CDR3 contains 16 residues. CDR1 and CDR2 from the germline V gene are SQVTM and ANQGSEA. The rearrangement uses TRBV29-1 and TRBJ2-1; 13 bases are shared with TRBD2. The receptor was isolated from a young man in good health. Input material: naive CD8+ T cells sorted from blood. The chain's CDR3 is CSVPGLAGEPYNEQFF. In DNA, the CDR3 is TGCAGCGTCCCCGGACTAGCGGGAGAACCCTACAATGAGCAGTTCTTC.